This T cell receptor (beta chain) comes out of a study of early T cells in non-severe SARS-CoV-2 infection (dated by TCRdb to the early 2020s). Some background on the complete study: Because TCR sequencing was done on bulk RNA from unsorted whole blood, the alpha and beta chains could not be paired.

The CDR3 goes from the cysteine to the phenylalanine over 14 residues. Just CDR3 DNA is preserved here, 42 bases in frame from base 1. Looking up the germline V gene yields CDR1 SGHRS and CDR2 YFSETQ. V gives up 1 base and J gives up 2 bases, and the segment between their germline ends measures 9 bases. Libraries came from 5' RACE. The run used a NextSeq 500. In the TCR library protocol, unique molecular identifiers were attached to individual cDNA molecules to correct for PCR bias and sequencing error. Sequencing covered both TCR alpha and beta chains, and within each sample the abundances of alpha and beta sequences were tightly co-correlated. As for the original processing: V gene, J gene and CDR3 annotation of TCR sequences was performed with Decombinator V4. Expanded TCRs were defined as changing significantly between any two time points under a Poisson model with p below 0.0001. Abundances of TCRs were expressed as counts per million after normalisation to the total number of TCRs sequenced in each sample. TRAV1-2 paired with TRAJ12, TRAJ20 or TRAJ33 defined MAIT TCRs, while TRAV10 paired with TRAJ18 defined iNKT TCRs. A search of VDJdb, accessed on 1 November 2021, was run for TCRs annotated to CMV, EBV and SARS-CoV-2, with TCRs annotated for multiple antigens excluded. The public reads were quality trimmed at Q25 with fastp and then assembled into clones with MiXCR by TCRdb, keeping productive beta chains. Identical CDR3 proteins give one entry, which carries the most common genes and DNA. The V and J calls and clone size are TCRdb's, not the authors'. The sample includes roughly 56,000 distinct CDR3 sequences, with 8.5% to 9.5% observed a single time. Together, the top ten hold 0.95% to 1.5% of the sample.

Set within a cohort of healthcare workers in London, UK, this nested case-control study involved weekly PCR testing of nasopharyngeal swabs along with blood sampling. Healthcare workers were recruited during the week of the UK lockdown, between 23 and 31 March 2020, and followed weekly for up to about 15 weeks. Paper-wide results and their limitations: VDJdb matching was skewed toward anti-spike CD8 responses and likely underestimated virus-specific expansions by missing private and CD4 specificities.

Details on this clonotype: Its antigen has not been determined. Qualities for individual bases were not recorded, and no much larger clone is one base off.

The TCR comes from an adult who was a healthcare worker with PCR-confirmed SARS-CoV-2 infection or an uninfected control (not recorded which). Sequences were obtained from whole blood. The chain was built from TRBV5-1 and TRBJ1-2; the D gene cannot be resolved reliably. The CDR3 protein: CASSLTSRNYGYTF. In nucleotides, the sequence is TGCGCCAGCAGCTTGACATCCCGAAACTATGGCTACACCTTC.